These 28 T cell receptor beta chains share one sample of origin, sequenced in a study of blood T cell repertoires in COVID-19. Libraries were prepared by immunoSEQ multiplex PCR; TCRdb keeps only in-frame clonotypes and omits some of them. The repertoire consists of roughly 140,000 clones, with 80% to 90% occurring once and the leading ten covering 2% to 3%. Sequenced sample: peripheral blood. These TCRs come from a woman in her 70s with acute or convalescent COVID-19.

The chain links TRBV2 to TRBJ1-2, with no clear D. V was pared by 7 bases and J by 7 bases, with 16 bases between. CDR3 length: 13 amino acids. Germline V gene lookup returns CDR1 SNHLY and CDR2 FYNNEI. The CDR3 nucleotides read TGTGCCAGCATAACCGACTGGGCGGGTGGCTACACCTTC. Its translation: CASITDWAGGYTF.

The DNA of the CDR3 is TGTGCCAGCGCGAGAGGGGGACAGTCTAATGAAAAACTGTTTTTT. Its translation: CASARGGQSNEKLFF. The genes are TRBV19 and TRBJ1-4; 7 bases match TRBD1. The CDR3 sequence is 15 residues long. Germline V lookup: CDR1 LNHDA, CDR2 SQIVND (reference sequence). J was trimmed by 3 bases and V by 9 bases; bases with no gene match: 10.

The CDR3 sequence: CASGAGTRLGETQYF. CDR3 coding DNA: TGCGCCAGCGGGGCCGGGACTCGTCTGGGAGAGACCCAGTACTTC. The chain joins TRBV5-1 to TRBJ2-5; tentative D call: TRBD2 (6 bases). The CDR3 contains 15 residues. Germline loops: CDR1 SGHRS, CDR2 YFSETQ. Deletions cut 7 bases from V and 4 bases from J, with 20 bases between.

The chain combines TRBV7-6 with TRBJ2-2; 10 nucleotides line up with TRBD2. Germline CDR1 SGHVS, CDR2 FNYEAQ. V lost 1 base to trimming and J lost 4 bases; unmatched junction nucleotides: 6. CDR3 length: 17 amino acids. The CDR3 region has the DNA TGTGCCAGCAGCTTAGGCACTAGCGGGGAAATCACCGGGGAGCTGTTTTTT. Translation gives CASSLGTSGEITGELFF.

The chain combines TRBV5-1 with TRBJ1-5; TRBD1 is a possible D gene (6 bases). CDR1 and CDR2 from the germline V gene are SGHRS and YFSETQ. The ends were cut back, 4 bases at V and 4 bases at J, with 9 bases in the middle. CDR3 length: 13 residues. Here the CDR3 DNA reads TGCGCCAGCAGCCCAACAGGGAATCAGCCCCAGCATTTT. Protein sequence: CASSPTGNQPQHF.

The chain joins TRBV4-3 to TRBJ1-4, with D perhaps TRBD1 (5 bases). Trimming left V 3 bases short and J 8 bases short, with 16 bases between. CDR1 and CDR2 from the germline V gene are LGHNA and YSLEER. The CDR3 consists of 15 residues. CDR3 nucleotide sequence: TGCGCCAGCAGCCAGCAAGGCACACGGGGGGAAAAACTGTTTTTT. Translation: CASSQQGTRGEKLFF.

The chain couples TRBV7-3 to TRBJ2-1, with D maybe TRBD1 (6 bases). The CDR3 has 14 residues. Trimming stripped 3 bases from V and 5 bases from J, with 11 bases between. The V gene's germline CDR1 is SGHTA and CDR2 FQGTGA. The CDR3 protein is CASSLTGSHNEQFF. CDR3 nucleotide sequence: TGTGCCAGCAGCTTGACAGGTTCCCACAATGAGCAGTTCTTC.

The DNA for the CDR3 is TGTGCCAGCAGTGGCAGGGTTCCCGAAAAACTGTTTTTT. Translated, it gives CASSGRVPEKLFF. The rearrangement uses TRBV2 and TRBJ1-4, with a possible D match to TRBD1 (5 bases). V was clipped by 4 bases and J by 8 bases, with 11 bases between them. Germline CDR1 and CDR2: SNHLY and FYNNEI. The CDR3 is 13 residues long.

The chain couples TRBV25-1 to TRBJ2-1; 7 bases are shared with TRBD2. V dropped 2 bases and J dropped 8; count of bases not matched to a gene: 9. CDR3 length: 15 residues. The germline CDR1 and CDR2 sequences are MGHDK and SYGVNS. The CDR3 nucleotides read TGTGCCAGCAGTGAACGAGCGGGGACTTCGGATGAGCAGTTCTTC. Translating gives CASSERAGTSDEQFF.

The chain couples TRBV25-1 to TRBJ2-3; TRBD2 agrees at 12 bases. The germline V gene has CDR1 MGHDK and CDR2 SYGVNS. Unmatched junction bases numbered 12, after V lost 6 bases and J lost 2 bases. CDR3 length: 18 residues. This CDR3 is CASSHSPGLAGPTDTQYF. The CDR3 bases are TGTGCCAGCAGCCATTCCCCGGGACTAGCGGGTCCCACAGATACGCAGTATTTT.

This chain joins TRBV6-5 and TRBJ1-5; TRBD1 might be the D (5 bases). Germline V gives CDR1 MNHEY, CDR2 SVGAGI. CDR3 length: 13 residues. The V gene lost 8 bases and the J gene lost 3 bases, with 11 bases spanning the gap. CDR3 region: CASDSWPNQPQHF. CDR3 nucleotides: TGTGCCAGCGACAGCTGGCCCAATCAGCCCCAGCATTTT.

This clone was seen only once. CDR3 nucleotide sequence: TGCGCCAGCAGCTCTGCCAGGAGGGCTGAAGCTTTCTTT. Amino acid sequence: CASSSARRAEAFF. V and J are TRBV5-1 and TRBJ1-1; D not resolved. Between the trimmed V and J ends, which lost 3 bases and 6 bases, there was a span of 12 bases. The CDR3 runs 13 residues. CDR1 and CDR2 from the germline V gene are SGHRS and YFSETQ.

The chain is built from TRBV19 and TRBJ1-2, with TRBD1 as a possible D gene (5 bases). This CDR3 contains 17 residues. V lost 1 base and J 3 bases, leaving 18 bases between the germline ends. The germline V gene has CDR1 LNHDA and CDR2 SQIVND (reference sequence). CDR3 sequence: CASSIGAGGAEYYGYTF. CDR3 sequence (DNA): TGTGCCAGTAGTATAGGGGCCGGGGGTGCGGAGTACTATGGCTACACCTTC.

This clone was picked up one time. The chain recombines TRBV5-8 with TRBJ1-5; D is unresolved. CDR3 length: 15 amino acids. V was clipped by 4 bases and J by 0 bases, with 11 bases between them. Germline assignment: CDR1 SGHTS and CDR2 YDEGEE. This CDR3 is CASSNKRYSNQPQHF. In DNA form, the CDR3 reads TGTGCCAGCAGCAACAAGCGGTATAGCAATCAGCCCCAGCATTTT. Full variable domain (remainder filled in from reference TRBV5-8 and TRBJ1-5): EAGVTQSPTHLIKTRGQQATLRCSPISGHTSVYWYQQALGLGLQFLLWYDEGEERNRGNFPPRFSGRQFPNYSSELNVNALELEDSALYLCASSNKRYSNQPQHFGDGTRLSIL.

The gene calls are TRBV28 and TRBJ2-3; a possible D gene is TRBD2 (5 bases). This CDR3 has 15 residues. V was cut by 2 bases and J by 2 bases, with 11 bases left in between. The germline CDR1 and CDR2 sequences are MDHEN and SYDVKM. DNA of the CDR3: TGTGCCAGCAGTTTAACTGGGGAGAACACAGATACGCAGTATTTT. It codes for CASSLTGENTDTQYF.

The rearrangement uses TRBV19 and TRBJ1-4, with D perhaps matching TRBD1 (5 bases). V was pared by 4 bases and J by 5 bases, with 17 bases between. The V gene's germline CDR1 is LNHDA and CDR2 SQIVND (reference sequence). The CDR3 extends over 16 amino acids. The CDR3 is CASSTDPAGRNEKLFF. Written as DNA, the CDR3 is TGTGCCAGTAGTACAGACCCGGCAGGGCGGAATGAAAAACTGTTTTTT.

The genes are TRBV6-2 or TRBV6-3 and TRBJ2-1, with 10 bases matching TRBD2. The V gene's germline CDR1 is MNHEY and CDR2 SVGEGT. The V segment lost 2 bases and the J segment 9 bases; nucleotides outside the gene matches: 4. The CDR3 is 14 residues long. The CDR3: CASSYTSGIVEQFF. CDR3 in DNA: TGTGCCAGCAGTTACACTAGCGGGATAGTTGAGCAGTTCTTC.

The chain is built from TRBV29-1 and TRBJ2-3; perhaps TRBD1 as D (5 bases). The V end was cut by 4 bases, the J end by 3 bases, with 11 bases between. This CDR3 spans 13 amino acids. Germline V gene lookup returns CDR1 SQVTM and CDR2 ANQGSEA. In DNA form, the CDR3 reads TGCAGCGTTGGCGACAGAAGGACAGATACGCAGTATTTT. It translates to CSVGDRRTDTQYF.

This sequence joins TRBV5-6 and TRBJ2-2; a possible D gene is TRBD2 (5 bases). This CDR3 comprises 14 residues. V was cut by 2 bases and J by 1 base, with 6 bases left in between. Germline V gene data show CDR1 as SGHDT and CDR2 as YYEEEE. CDR3 loop: CASSFRENTGELFF. Here the CDR3 DNA reads TGTGCCAGCAGCTTCCGGGAGAACACCGGGGAGCTGTTTTTT.

The V and J genes are TRBV4-2 and TRBJ1-1, with D possibly being TRBD1 (5 bases). With 3 bases removed from V and 0 bases from J, the gap between germline ends came to 14 bases. Germline V gene lookup returns CDR1 LGHNA and CDR2 YNFKEQ. CDR3 length: 16 amino acids. This chain's CDR3 is CASSQPQAGLNTEAFF. In DNA form, the CDR3 reads TGTGCCAGCAGCCAGCCCCAGGCAGGGCTGAACACTGAAGCTTTCTTT.

The V gene is TRBV3-1 (or the pseudogene TRBV3-2), the J gene TRBJ2-7, with 8 bases that match TRBD2. The junction had 8 bases not matched to a gene; V was cut back by 4 bases and J by 3 bases. The CDR3 contains 15 residues. Germline-derived CDR1 and CDR2 are LGHDT and YNNKEL (reference sequence). The CDR3 sequence is CASSPIRGGGYEQYF. CDR3 sequence (DNA): TGTGCCAGCAGCCCCATTCGGGGGGGAGGCTACGAGCAGTACTTC.

V and J are TRBV3-1 (or the pseudogene TRBV3-2) and TRBJ2-5; 7 bases are a match to TRBD1. CDR1 and CDR2 from the germline V gene are LGHDT and YNNKEL (reference sequence). The V and J ends lost 0 bases and 2 bases, in that order; junction bases with no gene match: 6. CDR3 length equals 16 residues. CDR3 loop: CASSQEDRWFQETQYF. CDR3 sequence (DNA): TGTGCCAGCAGCCAAGAGGACAGGTGGTTTCAAGAGACCCAGTACTTC.

The chain couples TRBV12-3 or TRBV12-4 to TRBJ1-5; D gene uncertain. The CDR3 covers 13 residues. Trimming took off 5 bases at V and 3 bases at J, with 8 bases between the two ends. The CDR3 spells CASSPKLNQPQHF. DNA of the CDR3: TGTGCCAGCAGTCCGAAGCTCAATCAGCCCCAGCATTTT.

This clone was seen just once. This sequence joins TRBV28 and TRBJ1-4, with TRBD1 matching over 10 bases. The length of the CDR3 is 20 residues. V dropped 1 base and J dropped 0; count of bases not matched to a gene: 11. Germline CDR1 and CDR2: MDHEN and SYDVKM. The CDR3 is CASSLSRKRGQGATNEKLFF. CDR3 in DNA: TGTGCCAGCAGTTTATCACGGAAGCGAGGACAGGGGGCAACTAATGAAAAACTGTTTTTT.

Written as DNA, the CDR3 is TGCGCCAGCAGCCAACAGTATTCCTACGAGCAGTACTTC. This translates into CASSQQYSYEQYF. The chain couples TRBV4-3 to TRBJ2-7; D remains unclear. Deletions cut 2 bases from V and 1 base from J, with 6 bases between. The V gene's germline CDR1 is LGHNA and CDR2 YSLEER. This CDR3 comprises 13 residues.

The chain couples TRBV2 to TRBJ2-2; 11 positions match TRBD2. Looked up from germline, CDR1 is SNHLY and CDR2 is FYNNEI. The CDR3 extends over 16 amino acids. The ends lost 4 bases at V and 1 base at J; junction bases unmatched: 2. The CDR3 nucleotides are TGTGCCAGCAGTGCTACTAGCGGGGGGAACACCGGGGAGCTGTTTTTT. Translating it yields CASSATSGGNTGELFF.

J is TRBJ2-5 and V is TRBV9, with 7 positions matching TRBD1. With V trimmed by 4 bases and J by 3 bases, 12 bases remained unmatched. The CDR3 has 16 amino acids. Germline lookup yields CDR1 SGDLS and CDR2 YYNGEE. CDR3: CASSPRQGDSKETQYF. The CDR3 coding sequence is TGTGCCAGCAGCCCACGACAGGGTGACAGCAAAGAGACCCAGTACTTC.

V gene TRBV7-2 combines with J gene TRBJ1-3; the D is unclear. The CDR3 sequence is 14 residues long. Deletions cut 4 bases from V and 0 bases from J, with 7 bases between. CDR1 is SGHTA, CDR2 FQGNSA, per germline. CDR3 residues: CASSSTNSGNTIYF. The CDR3 nucleotides read TGTGCCAGCAGCTCTACCAACTCTGGAAACACCATATATTTT. Variable domain in full (rest from reference TRBV7-2 and TRBJ1-3): GAGVSQSPSNKVTEKGKDVELRCDPISGHTALYWYRQSLGQGLEFLIYFQGNSAPDKSGLPSDRFSAERTGGSVSTLTIQRTQQEDSAVYLCASSSTNSGNTIYFGEGSWLTVV.